The entry below gives a single T cell receptor beta chain sequence along with its context. The antigen remains unidentified. The data are from a study of T cell responses to AZD1222 COVID-19 vaccine. Only in-frame clones appear in the TCRdb table, and some are missing; sequencing was by immunoSEQ multiplex PCR. The sample holds over 70,000 clones, over 85% seen once. Study-level findings and limits: It was only a handful of AZD1222 recipients who were seropositive at baseline. Dominant at 160-218 and 743-854, vaccine-associated CD4 TCRs also spanned spike.

This receptor was obtained from an adult who received the AZD1222 COVID-19 vaccine. The sample in question was peripheral blood, obtained 28 days after the second AZD1222 dose.

CDR3 amino acids: CASSKQEGEQFF. The CDR3 region has the DNA TGTGCCAGCAGCAAACAGGAGGGTGAGCAGTTCTTC. The chain is built from TRBV21-1 and TRBJ2-1; the listed D gene, TRBD2, was not tested against the DNA. TRBV21-1 is reported as a pseudogene. The length of the CDR3 is 12 residues.